These 23 T cell receptor beta chains came from one sample sequenced in a study of T cell responses to AZD1222 COVID-19 vaccine. This table comes from immunoSEQ multiplex PCR, and its TCRdb copy is limited to in-frame clones, with some not included. The sample shows just over 90,000 clones, 80% to 90% of them seen only once. Sequencing was performed on peripheral blood, taken 28 days after the second AZD1222 dose. The origin of the receptors is an adult who received the AZD1222 COVID-19 vaccine.

The chain combines TRBV5-1 with TRBJ1-6; tentative D call: TRBD1 (5 bases). The CDR3 has 14 amino acids. Germline V gives CDR1 SGHRS, CDR2 YFSETQ. The germline V and J ends were trimmed by 4 bases and 6 bases, with 11 bases remaining between them. For the CDR3, the DNA is TGCGCCAGCAGCGAGGACACCGGTAATTCACCCCTCCACTTT. Protein product: CASSEDTGNSPLHF.

The genes are TRBV12-3 or TRBV12-4 and TRBJ1-2, with 7 bases lining up with TRBD1. CDR3 length: 12 amino acids. V shed 3 bases and J 6 bases; nucleotides not matched to a gene: 1. The CDR3 DNA is TGTGCCAGCAGTTTTGGGACAGATGGCTACACCTTC. Protein: CASSFGTDGYTF.

The rearrangement links TRBV11-3 to TRBJ2-3; TRBD2 matches 8 bases. The length of the CDR3 is 13 residues. V shed 5 bases, J shed 5 bases, and the junction held 3 bases outside the gene matches. Germline V lookup: CDR1 SGHNT, CDR2 YENEEA. CDR3: CASSGREGDTQYF. The CDR3 DNA reads as TGTGCCAGCAGCGGCCGGGAGGGAGATACGCAGTATTTT.

This chain links TRBV5-5 with TRBJ1-1; weak D call: TRBD1 (6 bases). This CDR3 region has 15 residues. Trimming took 4 bases from V and 2 from J, leaving 15 bases between them. The V gene's germline CDR1 is SGHKS and CDR2 YYEKEE (reference sequence). The CDR3 here is CASSPQLDRNTEAFF. The CDR3 bases are TGTGCCAGCAGCCCTCAACTGGACAGAAACACTGAAGCTTTCTTT.

In DNA, the CDR3 is TGTGCCAGCAGCCCCCCCTTTGGGGGTCAAGAGACCCAGTACTTC. Translated: CASSPPFGGQETQYF. The V and J genes are TRBV3-1 (or the pseudogene TRBV3-2) and TRBJ2-5; D tentatively fits TRBD1 or TRBD2 (5 bases each). This CDR3 region has 15 residues. CDR1 and CDR2 from the germline V gene are LGHDT and YNNKEL (reference sequence). V was trimmed by 4 bases and J by 2 bases, leaving 14 bases between them.

V usage is TRBV7-9 and J usage is TRBJ1-3; possibly TRBD1 for D (5 bases). The germline V gene has CDR1 SEHNR and CDR2 FQNEAQ (reference sequence). V was clipped by 5 bases and J by 3 bases, with 17 bases between them. This CDR3 comprises 16 residues. CDR3 sequence (DNA): TGTGCCAGCAGCCAGGGACTCATCACGGATGGAAACACCATATATTTT. This gives the protein CASSQGLITDGNTIYF.

The J gene is TRBJ1-5, the V gene TRBV27; 8 bases match TRBD1. The germline V gene has CDR1 MNHEY and CDR2 SMNVEV (reference sequence). The CDR3 consists of 13 residues. Trimming cost V 6 bases and J 5 bases; bases outside gene matches: 3. The CDR3 nucleotides are TGTGCCAGCAGCATGACAGGGGATCAGCCCCAGCATTTT. This encodes CASSMTGDQPQHF.

This rearrangement joins TRBV11-2 to TRBJ2-1; D not resolved. This CDR3 spans 14 amino acids. Germline V lookup: CDR1 SGHAT, CDR2 FQNNGV. V was clipped by 1 base and J by 4 bases, with 8 bases between them. CDR3 in amino acids: CASSLVSYYNEQFF. CDR3 coding DNA: TGTGCCAGCAGCTTAGTTAGCTATTACAATGAGCAGTTCTTC.

V usage is TRBV19 and J usage is TRBJ1-1, with TRBD1 matching over 10 bases. CDR3 length: 14 residues. In germline, CDR1 is LNHDA, CDR2 SQIVND (reference sequence). V shed 5 bases and J 4 bases; nucleotides not matched to a gene: 4. CDR3 sequence: CASSPRTGGTEAFF. For the CDR3, the DNA is TGTGCCAGTAGTCCCAGGACAGGGGGCACTGAAGCTTTCTTT. The complete variable domain, with remaining parts taken from reference TRBV19 and TRBJ1-1, reads DGGITQSPKYLFRKEGQNVTLSCEQNLNHDAMYWYRQDPGQGLRLIYYSQIVNDFQKGDIAEGYSVSREKKESFPLTVTSAQKNPTAFYLCASSPRTGGTEAFFGQGTRLTVV.

The V and J genes are TRBV9 and TRBJ2-5, with no clear D. This CDR3 comprises 15 residues. Trimming took off 0 bases at V and 2 bases at J, with 11 bases between the two ends. Looked up from germline, CDR1 is SGDLS and CDR2 is YYNGEE. The CDR3 sequence is CASSVAGRRQETQYF. The CDR3 DNA sequence: TGTGCCAGCAGCGTAGCGGGCAGGAGACAAGAGACCCAGTACTTC. Supplemented by reference TRBV9 and TRBJ2-5, the full variable domain reads DSGVTQTPKHLITATGQRVTLRCSPRSGDLSVYWYQQSLDQGLQFLIQYYNGEERAKGNILERFSAQQFPDLHSELNLSSLELGDSALYFCASSVAGRRQETQYFGPGTRLLVL.

The V gene is TRBV9, the J gene TRBJ2-3; a weak D match, TRBD2 (6 bases). The V gene lost 2 bases and the J gene lost 6 bases, with 22 bases spanning the gap. The V gene's germline CDR1 is SGDLS and CDR2 YYNGEE. The CDR3 spans 17 residues. The CDR3 coding sequence is TGTGCCAGCAGCGTGGCGGGGCTACACAAAAGTGTGGATACGCAGTATTTT. Encoded protein: CASSVAGLHKSVDTQYF.

The chain employs TRBV30 and TRBJ1-1; D remains unclear. The CDR3 is made up of 12 amino acids. V lost 0 bases and J lost 5, with 7 bases in between. CDR1 GTSNPN and CDR2 SVGIG come from the germline V gene (reference sequence). CDR3 DNA: TGTGCCTGGAGTGTAGGGCAGACTGAAGCTTTCTTT. This translates into CAWSVGQTEAFF.

This chain uses TRBV11-3 with TRBJ1-6; D possibly corresponds to TRBD1 (5 bases). The CDR3 runs 18 residues. Germline-derived CDR1 and CDR2 are SGHNT and YENEEA. Trimming took off 5 bases at V and 0 bases at J, with 17 bases between the two ends. This chain's CDR3 is CASSRDPDYSSYNSPLHF. CDR3 coding DNA: TGTGCCAGCAGCAGGGACCCGGACTACAGCTCCTATAATTCACCCCTCCACTTT.

The V call is TRBV12-3 or TRBV12-4, the J call TRBJ2-2; no clear D gene. Trimming took 8 bases from V and 1 from J, leaving 5 bases between them. CDR3 length: 12 residues. CDR3 bases: TGTGCCAGCCCTGGGAACACCGGGGAGCTGTTTTTT. Translating gives CASPGNTGELFF.

Remarks on this clone: In the same sample, other DNA sequences code for this CDR3. V is TRBV12-3 or TRBV12-4 and J is TRBJ1-3; 7 nucleotides match TRBD1. V lost 6 bases to trimming and J lost 4 bases; unmatched junction nucleotides: 0. This CDR3 contains 12 residues. Here the CDR3 DNA reads TGTGCCAGCAGGGGACAGGGAAACACCATATATTTT. It yields the protein CASRGQGNTIYF.

The genes are TRBV29-1 and TRBJ2-7, with 10 nucleotides matching TRBD1. V trimming: 0 bases; J trimming: 2 bases; junction bases outside the gene matches: 4. Germline CDR1 is SQVTM and CDR2 is ANQGSEA. CDR3 length: 15 residues. The CDR3 bases are TGCAGCGTTGAAGAAAGAGACAGGGGGCCCTACGAGCAGTACTTC. It translates to CSVEERDRGPYEQYF.

This clone was observed once. The chain employs TRBV4-1 and TRBJ2-1; 7 positions agree with TRBD2. The germline V gene has CDR1 MGHRA and CDR2 YSYEKL. The CDR3 extends over 19 amino acids. V lost 0 bases, J lost 0 bases, and 11 bases stayed unmatched. In DNA, the CDR3 is TGCGCCAGCAGCCAAGAGCGGAATAGACTAGCTGGCTCCTACAATGAGCAGTTCTTC. Amino acid sequence: CASSQERNRLAGSYNEQFF.

The J gene is TRBJ2-3, the V gene TRBV5-4; a weak D match, TRBD2 (6 bases). The V end was cut by 0 bases, the J end by 6 bases, with 17 bases between. The CDR3 has 16 residues. Germline V gene lookup returns CDR1 SGHNT and CDR2 YYREEE (reference sequence). Written as DNA, the CDR3 is TGTGCCAGCAGCTTGGGGGGGGAGGTTGGTACGGATACGCAGTATTTT. Protein: CASSLGGEVGTDTQYF.

The chain has TRBV5-4 and TRBJ1-2; unclear D gene. The length of the CDR3 is 12 residues. Germline values: CDR1 SGHNT, CDR2 YYREEE (reference sequence). The ends were cut back, 0 bases at V and 3 bases at J, with 3 bases in the middle. The CDR3 DNA sequence: TGTGCCAGCAGCTTGGACCACTATGGCTACACCTTC. Its protein is CASSLDHYGYTF. The variable domain in full, completed from reference TRBV5-4 and TRBJ1-2, reads ETGVTQSPTHLIKTRGQQVTLRCSSQSGHNTVSWYQQALGQGPQFIFQYYREEENGRGNFPPRFSGLQFPNYSSELNVNALELDDSALYLCASSLDHYGYTFGSGTRLTVV.

The gene calls are TRBV7-2 and TRBJ1-2; D is undetermined. The CDR3 runs 14 residues. The V end was cut by 5 bases, the J end by 5 bases, with 15 bases between. Germline-derived CDR1 and CDR2 are SGHTA and FQGNSA. The CDR3 sequence is CASSTRTGRYGYTF. The CDR3 DNA follows: TGTGCCAGCAGCACACGGACCGGGCGGTATGGCTACACCTTC.

V and J are TRBV7-9 and TRBJ1-4, with 11 positions matching TRBD1. The CDR3 length is 17 residues. V gave up 5 bases and J gave up 4 bases; unmatched junction bases: 9. Per the germline V gene, CDR1 is SEHNR and CDR2 is FQNEAQ (reference sequence). CDR3 in DNA: TGTGCCAGCAGCCCCAGGACAGGGGGCGTGAGTAATGAAAAACTGTTTTTT. Amino acid sequence: CASSPRTGGVSNEKLFF.

The chain is built from TRBV14 and TRBJ1-2; possible D gene TRBD1, 5 bases. Germline CDR1 is SGHDN and CDR2 is FVKESK. The CDR3 has 15 residues. The V end lost 4 bases, the J end lost 6 bases, and 18 bases lay between the germline ends. The CDR3 nucleotides are TGTGCCAGCAGCCGACGGGGACTTCCCATGCATGGCTACACCTTC. Protein product: CASSRRGLPMHGYTF.

In this sample, this clone turned up once. The chain has TRBV7-2 and TRBJ1-3, with a weak D call TRBD1 (6 bases). V lost 5 bases, J lost 4 bases, and 15 bases lay in between. The CDR3 runs 15 residues. The V gene's germline CDR1 is SGHTA and CDR2 FQGNSA. CDR3 region: CASSRSGASGNTIYF. The CDR3 region has the DNA TGTGCCAGCAGCCGCTCAGGGGCATCAGGAAACACCATATATTTT.